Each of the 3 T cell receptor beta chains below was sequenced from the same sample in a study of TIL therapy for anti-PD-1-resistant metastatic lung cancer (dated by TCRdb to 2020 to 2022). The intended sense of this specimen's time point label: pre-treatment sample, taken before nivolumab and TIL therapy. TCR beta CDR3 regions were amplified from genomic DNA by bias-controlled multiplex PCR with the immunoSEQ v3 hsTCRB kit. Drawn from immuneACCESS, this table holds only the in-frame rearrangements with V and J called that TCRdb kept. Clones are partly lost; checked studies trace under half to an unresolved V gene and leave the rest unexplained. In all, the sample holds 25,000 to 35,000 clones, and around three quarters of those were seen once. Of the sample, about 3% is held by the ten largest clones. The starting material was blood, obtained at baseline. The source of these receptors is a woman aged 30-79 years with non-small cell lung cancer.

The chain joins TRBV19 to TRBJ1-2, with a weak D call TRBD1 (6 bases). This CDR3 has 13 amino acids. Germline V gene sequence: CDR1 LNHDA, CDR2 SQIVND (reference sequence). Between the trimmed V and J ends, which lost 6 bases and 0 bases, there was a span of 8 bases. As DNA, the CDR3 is TGTGCCAGTAGAGGACAGACTAACTATGGCTACACCTTC. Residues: CASRGQTNYGYTF.

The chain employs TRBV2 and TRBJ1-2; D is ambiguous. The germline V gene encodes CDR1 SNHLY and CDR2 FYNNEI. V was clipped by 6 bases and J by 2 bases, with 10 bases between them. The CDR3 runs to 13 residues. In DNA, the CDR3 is TGTGCCAGCAGGCGTACAGAAAACTATGGCTACACCTTC. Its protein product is CASRRTENYGYTF.

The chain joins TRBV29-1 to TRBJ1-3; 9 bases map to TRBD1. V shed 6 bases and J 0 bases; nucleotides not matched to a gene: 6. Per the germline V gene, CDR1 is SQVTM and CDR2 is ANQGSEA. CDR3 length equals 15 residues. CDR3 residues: CSVAGTGSSGNTIYF. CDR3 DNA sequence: TGCAGCGTCGCCGGGACAGGGAGCTCTGGAAACACCATATATTTT.